One sample yielded the 27 T cell receptor beta chains listed below, sequenced in a study of T cell responses to AZD1222 COVID-19 vaccine. Measured with immunoSEQ multiplex PCR; TCRdb has only the in-frame clones, and not every one. The profile shows about 150,000 clones, approximately 87% of them singletons. The material was peripheral blood, obtained on day 0 of MenACWY control vaccination. These receptors came from an adult in good health.

In this sample, this clone turned up once. V gene TRBV30 combines with J gene TRBJ1-6, with 12 bases aligning to TRBD1. Germline V gives CDR1 GTSNPN, CDR2 SVGIG (reference sequence). This CDR3 has 17 residues. V was pared by 1 base and J by 8 bases, with 9 bases of the junction left unmatched. The CDR3 DNA follows: TGTGCCTGGAGTGCACCGGGACAGGGGGCTTGGGATTCACCCCTCCACTTT. This sequence encodes CAWSAPGQGAWDSPLHF.

The gene calls are TRBV6-1 and TRBJ1-3, with TRBD1 identical over 8 bases. The CDR3 is 14 amino acids. Trimming cost V 7 bases and J 2 bases; bases outside gene matches: 4. The germline V gene has CDR1 MNHNS and CDR2 SASEGT. The CDR3 reads CASNRQGPGNTIYF. The CDR3 DNA reads TGTGCCAGCAATAGACAGGGGCCTGGAAACACCATATATTTT.

The chain links TRBV2 to TRBJ1-1; D gene ambiguous. The germline gives CDR1 SNHLY, CDR2 FYNNEI. This CDR3 region has 12 residues. V was trimmed by 6 bases and J by 10 bases, leaving 15 bases between them. The CDR3 DNA reads as TGTGCCAGCAGCCTCCGCCCGCTTCTAGCTTTCTTT. Protein: CASSLRPLLAFF.

CDR3 amino acids: CATSDHYGYTF. The CDR3 nucleotides are TGTGCCACCAGTGATCATTATGGCTACACCTTC. The chain recombines TRBV24-1 with TRBJ1-2, with unresolved D. Trimming stripped 3 bases from V and 5 bases from J, with 3 bases between. The CDR3 totals 11 residues. CDR1 is KGHDR and CDR2 is SFDVKD in the germline V gene.

CDR3 bases: TGTGCCAGCAGCCCCACGAGCAGCTATGGCTACACCTTC. Translation: CASSPTSSYGYTF. V gene TRBV3-1 (or the pseudogene TRBV3-2) combines with J gene TRBJ1-2; D gene uncertain. V was trimmed by 4 bases and J by 4 bases, leaving 10 bases between them. This CDR3 has 13 amino acids. The germline CDR1 and CDR2 sequences are LGHDT and YNNKEL (reference sequence).

This chain connects TRBV12-3 or TRBV12-4 to TRBJ2-7, with D possibly being TRBD1 (7 bases). CDR3 size: 13 residues. V lost 10 bases and J 3 bases, leaving 16 bases between the germline ends. CDR3 bases: TGTGCCAACCTGCGGGACAGACTCTACGAGCAGTACGTC. Translating it yields CANLRDRLYEQYV.

This chain connects TRBV19 to TRBJ1-2; D unclear. The V end was cut by 7 bases, the J end by 4 bases, with 7 bases between. In germline, CDR1 is LNHDA, CDR2 SQIVND (reference sequence). The CDR3 is made up of 11 amino acids. The CDR3 sequence: CASTGFYGYTF. The CDR3 DNA reads TGTGCCAGTACAGGATTCTATGGCTACACCTTC.

The rearrangement joins TRBV2 to TRBJ1-5; D may be TRBD1 (5 bases). This CDR3 spans 12 amino acids. Deletions cut 6 bases from V and 2 bases from J, with 5 bases between. Germline lookup yields CDR1 SNHLY and CDR2 FYNNEI. CDR3 sequence (DNA): TGTGCCAGCAGCAGGGGCAATCAGCCCCAGCATTTT. Translating gives CASSRGNQPQHF.

The chain combines TRBV7-9 with TRBJ2-7, with 7 bases identical to TRBD1. Losses at the gene ends were 5 bases for V and 5 bases for J; bases not matched to a gene: 6. CDR1 and CDR2 (germline): SEHNR, FQNEAQ (reference sequence). CDR3 size: 13 residues. The CDR3 DNA sequence: TGTGCCAGCAGCCAAGGGACAGCGCACGAGCAGTACGTC. Its translation: CASSQGTAHEQYV.

Only one count was recorded for this clone. This chain uses TRBV18 with TRBJ1-6; 10 nucleotides align to TRBD1. This CDR3 comprises 14 residues. CDR1 KGHSH and CDR2 LQKENI come from the germline V gene. The ends lost 3 bases at V and 13 bases at J; junction bases unmatched: 6. The CDR3 loop reads CASSPEGQGTPLHF. Written as DNA, the CDR3 is TGTGCCAGCTCACCTGAGGGACAGGGGACCCCCCTCCACTTT. Filled out from reference TRBV18 and TRBJ1-6, the complete variable domain reads NAGVMQNPRHLVRRRGQEARLRCSPMKGHSHVYWYRQLPEEGLKFMVYLQKENIIDESGMPKERFSAEFPKEGPSILRIQQVVRGDSAAYFCASSPEGQGTPLHFGNGTRLTVT.

The chain combines TRBV25-1 with TRBJ1-1; a possible D gene is TRBD1 (6 bases). The V gene's germline CDR1 is MGHDK and CDR2 SYGVNS. V was trimmed by 4 bases and J by 1 base, leaving 7 bases between them. CDR3 length equals 13 residues. The CDR3 loop is CASSGQANTEAFF. The CDR3 DNA follows: TGTGCCAGCAGTGGACAGGCGAACACTGAAGCTTTCTTT.

The gene calls are TRBV4-3 and TRBJ2-1; 8 bases are shared with TRBD2. Germline V gene sequence: CDR1 LGHNA, CDR2 YSLEER. The J segment lost 10 bases and the V segment lost 0 bases, leaving 11 bases of the junction unmatched. CDR3 length: 16 residues. The CDR3 loop is CASSQDPGGPGREQFF. CDR3 bases: TGCGCCAGCAGCCAAGACCCGGGAGGGCCTGGTCGGGAGCAGTTCTTC.

This clone occurred a few times. This chain's CDR3 is CASSSGQNRNEKLFF. In DNA form, the CDR3 reads TGTGCCAGCAGCTCGGGACAGAACCGGAATGAAAAACTGTTTTTT. V usage is TRBV3-1 (or the pseudogene TRBV3-2) and J usage is TRBJ1-4; TRBD1 matches 7 bases. J gave up 5 bases and V 5 bases, and 8 bases lay outside the gene matches. Germline loops: CDR1 LGHDT, CDR2 YNNKEL (reference sequence). This CDR3 spans 15 amino acids.

The rearrangement uses TRBV5-6 and TRBJ1-1, with D maybe TRBD1 (6 bases). Germline V gene data show CDR1 as SGHDT and CDR2 as YYEEEE. Trimming took off 6 bases at V and 1 base at J, with 19 bases between the two ends. This CDR3 has 16 amino acids. The CDR3 coding sequence is TGTGCCAGCACCTTTCAACTGGACAGATCGAACACTGAAGCTTTCTTT. This sequence encodes CASTFQLDRSNTEAFF. The complete variable domain, with remaining parts taken from reference TRBV5-6 and TRBJ1-1, reads DAGVTQSPTHLIKTRGQQVTLRCSPKSGHDTVSWYQQALGQGPQFIFQYYEEEERQRGNFPDRFSGHQFPNYSSELNVNALLLGDSALYLCASTFQLDRSNTEAFFGQGTRLTVV.

V gene TRBV6-5 combines with J gene TRBJ2-3, with D perhaps matching TRBD1 (6 bases). The V end lost 6 bases, the J end lost 5 bases, and 15 bases lay between the germline ends. This CDR3 has 14 residues. CDR1 and CDR2 (germline): MNHEY, SVGAGI. The CDR3 bases are TGTGCCAGCAGGAACACAGGGAGCGGAGATACGCAGTATTTT. Translation: CASRNTGSGDTQYF.

The V call is TRBV7-3, the J call TRBJ2-7; 8 bases agree with TRBD2. Germline CDR1 SGHTA, CDR2 FQGTGA. This CDR3 has 19 residues. V dropped 3 bases and J dropped 2; count of bases not matched to a gene: 18. For the CDR3, the DNA is TGTGCCAGCAGCTTCAAGAGTAACCTAGCGGGCGTCACACCCTACGAGCAGTACTTC. It is translated as CASSFKSNLAGVTPYEQYF.

The rearrangement joins TRBV11-1 to TRBJ2-4; D remains ambiguous. This CDR3 has 12 amino acids. Trimming removed 6 bases from V and 4 bases from J, with 7 bases in between. Per the germline V gene, CDR1 is SGHAT and CDR2 is FQDESV (reference sequence). The CDR3, as DNA: TGTGCCAGCAGAGGCAGGAAAAACATTCAGTACTTC. Its protein is CASRGRKNIQYF.

V is TRBV7-8 and J is TRBJ2-1; 9 nucleotides line up with TRBD2. V lost 4 bases, J lost 2 bases, and 6 bases stayed unmatched. The germline CDR1 and CDR2 sequences are SGHVS and FQNEAQ. This CDR3 is built from 16 residues. For the CDR3, the DNA is TGTGCCAGCAGCTCACGAGCGGGAGGAACCTACAATGAGCAGTTCTTC. Translated, it gives CASSSRAGGTYNEQFF.

This clone was observed a single time. The chain joins TRBV5-1 to TRBJ2-1, with TRBD2 identical over 11 bases. The CDR3 runs to 17 residues. V lost 4 bases, J lost 1 base, and 7 bases stayed unmatched. Germline V gives CDR1 SGHRS, CDR2 YFSETQ. In nucleotides, the CDR3 is TGCGCCAGCAGCCTACTAGCGGGGGTTTCATCCTACAATGAGCAGTTCTTC. Translating gives CASSLLAGVSSYNEQFF.

J is TRBJ1-5 and V is TRBV21-1; the table assigns TRBD1, which was not confirmed against the DNA. TRBV21-1 is a pseudogene segment. The CDR3 covers 16 residues. The CDR3 is CASSPRTGGAGQPQHF. The CDR3 DNA reads TGTGCCAGCAGTCCAAGGACAGGGGGAGCGGGACAGCCCCAGCATTTT.

This clone showed up just once. CDR3 bases: TGTGCCAGTAGTATCCTCGAGGGGGCTTCGAACTATGGCTACACCTTC. It encodes CASSILEGASNYGYTF. V is TRBV19 and J is TRBJ1-2; 7 bases line up with TRBD1. The germline gives CDR1 LNHDA, CDR2 SQIVND (reference sequence). The CDR3 extends over 16 amino acids. V lost 3 bases and J lost 2; bases outside the gene matches: 9.

As DNA, the CDR3 is TGTGCCAGCAGTCTTGTTTTTGCGGGAGGCCCCACCGATACGCAGTATTTT. Amino acids: CASSLVFAGGPTDTQYF. The rearrangement links TRBV6-6 to TRBJ2-3; 8 bases are a match to TRBD2. The CDR3 spans 17 residues. Looked up from germline, CDR1 is MNHNY and CDR2 is SVGAGI (reference sequence). V shed 5 bases, J shed 6 bases, and the junction held 16 bases outside the gene matches.

The chain links TRBV29-1 to TRBJ1-1, with D hard to call. This CDR3 spans 11 amino acids. The V end was cut by 3 bases, the J end by 5 bases, with 7 bases between. Germline loops: CDR1 SQVTM, CDR2 ANQGSEA. The CDR3 is CSVEPVTEAFF. The CDR3 DNA follows: TGCAGCGTTGAGCCGGTGACTGAAGCTTTCTTT.

The rearrangement uses TRBV10-3 and TRBJ1-2; D remains unclear. CDR3 size: 14 residues. Between the trimmed V and J ends, which lost 6 bases and 4 bases, there was a span of 15 bases. Germline CDR1 reads ENHRY; CDR2 reads SYGVKD. CDR3 sequence (DNA): TGTGCCATCAGCGGGATGACACTCAGCTATGGCTACACCTTC. Amino acids: CAISGMTLSYGYTF.

This clone was observed a single time. The chain is built from TRBV6-2 or TRBV6-3 and TRBJ1-2; D gene uncertain. The germline gives CDR1 MNHEY, CDR2 SVGEGT. The CDR3 has 12 amino acids. V lost 0 bases, J lost 8 bases, and 7 bases lay in between. CDR3: CASSYSSRGYTF. CDR3 DNA: TGTGCCAGCAGTTACTCGAGTAGGGGCTACACCTTC.

This chain joins TRBV7-2 and TRBJ1-5; D is perhaps TRBD1 (6 bases). The V and J ends lost 5 bases and 6 bases respectively, with 14 bases between them. Germline loops: CDR1 SGHTA, CDR2 FQGNSA. The CDR3 has 14 residues. DNA for the CDR3: TGTGCCAGCAGCCTCATCGTAGGGGGTCAGCCCCAGCATTTT. Protein product: CASSLIVGGQPQHF.

The chain has TRBV4-3 and TRBJ2-7, with 9 bases lining up with TRBD1. The length of the CDR3 is 15 residues. Trimming at V came to 4 bases and at J to 2 bases, leaving 6 bases not matched to a gene. Germline loops: CDR1 LGHNA, CDR2 YSLEER. The CDR3 nucleotides read TGCGCCAGCAGCCGTAGACAGGGGGGGCCCTACGAGCAGTACTTC. Encoded protein: CASSRRQGGPYEQYF.